This TCR beta chain originates from a study of memory CD8 T cells in hepatitis C reinfection (TCRdb year 2017). At the level of the whole study: Two consecutive HCV infections were spontaneously resolved by three donors, whereas a primary infection was cleared by two donors who then became chronically infected after reinfection. Between about 2008 and 2012, a few reinfection cases that had stored pre-reinfection samples were identified. Participants who had resolved a prior HCV infection were followed every 3 months in the reinfection study. Late or post reinfection samples were collected 12 to 24 weeks after reinfection was detected. In five donors, the study followed the TCR beta repertoire of virus-specific CD8 T cells over time through an HCV reinfection episode. An HCV reinfection was defined as a positive HCV RNA test that came after two negative tests taken at least 60 days apart.

The CDR3 holds 15 amino acids from the cysteine to the phenylalanine. Only the CDR3 DNA stays, 45 bases, in frame from base 1. The germline V gene (reference sequence) sets CDR1 to SGHKS and CDR2 to YYEKEE. V lost 0 bases and J lost 5 bases; the stretch between them is 11 bases long. For this clone: Its antigen is unknown. No much larger clonotype is one base removed from it; base qualities were not supplied.

Library creation used the immunoSEQ multiplex PCR assay. Genomic DNA was pulled from the sorted cells, and the automated high-throughput method of Adaptive Biotechnologies was used to sequence the TCR beta V, D and J regions. A two-step, bias-controlled multiplex PCR was used to amplify the CDR3 regions. Amplified TCR beta libraries were sequenced on an Illumina instrument. The authors processed their data as follows. Demultiplexed reads were processed to reduce amplification and sequencing bias, and CDR3 sequences were assigned to gene families using the IMGT database. ImmunoSEQ software version 2.0 was used to analyze repertoire data. Clonotype lists were filtered to remove out-of-frame sequences and sequences containing stop codons in the CDR3. Any clonotype with a frequency under 0.01% was left out, since that frequency corresponded to less than one cell. Richness was calculated by dividing observed richness by input cell number, and evenness was calculated by dividing Shannon entropy by log observed richness. To measure repertoire diversity and how similar the repertoire was between time points, Simpson diversity and Morisita-Horn overlap indices were applied. Clonotypes were sorted into dominant (>1%), sub-dominant (0.5-0.99%), low abundance (0.1-0.49%) or lowest abundance (<0.1%) groups. For the germline index, total nucleotide additions were subtracted from total CDR3 length, and that difference was then divided by total CDR3 length. Imported from immuneACCESS, the table was reduced by TCRdb to in-frame sequences with V and J called. These copies leave out some clones; in studies compared against another copy, an unresolved V gene accounts for under half, and the cause of the remainder is not known. V, J and clone size were drawn from that table, and D and trimming were deduced from the DNA. The sample table shows approximately 46,000 clones, and 75% to 90% are seen once. The ten biggest clones cover 0.72% of the sample.

On the study overall, not on this receptor specifically: Because the study included only four or five donors, definitive conclusions about public clonotypes linked to secondary clearance could not be reached.

What the time point label conveys for this sample: late/post reinfection, 12 to 24 weeks after detection. Sorted cells were sequenced directly ex vivo, with no in vitro expansion before TCR sequencing. The donors were people who inject drugs and were enrolled in Canada's Montreal Acute Hepatitis C Cohort Study (HEPCO). As controls, total naive CD8 T cells, sorted as viable CD3+ CD8+ CD45RO-, were obtained from a couple of donors at each of the three reinfection time points. Before sorting, cryopreserved peripheral blood mononuclear cells were thawed and used as the source for purifying CD8 T cells. The MACS CD8+ T cell Isolation Kit was used to enrich CD8 T cells by negative selection. Cells were sorted on a BD FACSAria II sorter running FACSDiva software, and FlowJo was used to analyze the data.

The receptor was derived from a man younger than 35 with hepatitis C virus infection. The chain employs TRBV5-5 and TRBJ2-2; too little of a D gene remains to name it. The sequenced sample consisted of naive CD8+ T cells sorted from blood. Sample cell subset or site, as interpreted from the label and publication: total naive CD8+CD45RO- T cells. The nucleotide sequence is TGTGCCAGCAGCTTGGTTGGAAGAGCGACCGGGGAGCTGTTTTTT. Translated, it gives CASSLVGRATGELFF.